Presented here are 7 T cell receptor beta chains from one specimen sequenced in a study of blood T cell repertoires in COVID-19 (TCRdb year 2020). Library creation used the immunoSEQ multiplex PCR assay. TCRdb provides this immuneACCESS table in a form limited to in-frame rearrangements. Some clones are lacking; in checked studies, under half of them reflect an unresolved V gene, and why the rest are absent is not known. In this sample the table shows about 240,000 clones, approximately 83% of which occur a single time. The ten largest clonotypes hold roughly 3.1% of the sample. Sequenced material: PBMCs or T cells enriched from blood (not recorded which). Receptors originate from a woman between 35 and 50 years old with acute COVID-19.

The chain carries TRBV5-5 and TRBJ1-1, with 10 bases identical to TRBD1. Per germline, CDR1 SGHKS and CDR2 YYEKEE (reference sequence). The CDR3 consists of 13 residues. The V gene end was trimmed by 4 bases and the J gene end by 9 bases; junction bases not matched to a gene: 6. CDR3 nucleotide sequence: TGTGCCAGCAGCCAGGGACAGGGGACGAAAGCTTTCTTT. Translation: CASSQGQGTKAFF. Full variable domain (remainder filled in from reference TRBV5-5 and TRBJ1-1): DAGVTQSPTHLIKTRGQQVTLRCSPISGHKSVSWYQQVLGQGPQFIFQYYEKEERGRGNFPDRFSARQFPNYSSELNVNALLLGDSALYLCASSQGQGTKAFFGQGTRLTVV.

The gene calls are TRBV12-3 or TRBV12-4 and TRBJ1-4; D gene uncertain. The CDR3 runs 13 residues. Trimming left V 6 bases short and J 8 bases short, with 13 bases between. DNA of the CDR3: TGTGCCAGCAGACAACAACTGACAGAAAAACTGTTTTTT. It translates to CASRQQLTEKLFF.

This clone was seen a few times. The chain uses TRBV3-1 (or the pseudogene TRBV3-2) and TRBJ2-3; 12 bases are a match to TRBD2. The CDR3 length is 16 residues. CDR1 LGHDT and CDR2 YNNKEL come from the germline V gene (reference sequence). V dropped 5 bases and J dropped 4; count of bases not matched to a gene: 7. This CDR3 is CASSKGLAGFSDTQYF. The DNA for the CDR3 is TGTGCCAGCAGCAAAGGACTAGCGGGATTTTCAGATACGCAGTATTTT.

This clone was seen a single time. J is TRBJ2-1 and V is TRBV4-2, with 8 bases that match TRBD2. Germline V lookup: CDR1 LGHNA, CDR2 YNFKEQ. V trimming: 0 bases; J trimming: 4 bases; junction bases outside the gene matches: 8. The CDR3 spans 17 residues. The CDR3 region is CASSQEGHSGKYNEQFF. The CDR3 nucleotides are TGTGCCAGCAGCCAAGAAGGGCATAGCGGGAAATACAATGAGCAGTTCTTC.

This sequence joins TRBV5-1 and TRBJ2-1; 11 bases fit TRBD2. V was clipped by 4 bases and J by 8 bases; unmatched bases: 8. The CDR3 runs 15 residues. Germline-derived CDR1 and CDR2 are SGHRS and YFSETQ. DNA of the CDR3: TGCGCCAGCAGCCTCACTAGCGGGAGTAGTGATGAGCAGTTCTTC. Protein: CASSLTSGSSDEQFF.

V gene TRBV29-1 combines with J gene TRBJ2-3; 8 bases match TRBD1. Germline lookup yields CDR1 SQVTM and CDR2 ANQGSEA. This CDR3 contains 13 residues. V shed 0 bases and J 5 bases; nucleotides not matched to a gene: 1. In DNA, the CDR3 is TGCAGCGTTGAAGACAGGGGGCAAGATACGCAGTATTTT. Protein sequence: CSVEDRGQDTQYF.

The rearrangement joins TRBV28 to TRBJ1-5, with 8 positions matching TRBD1. Germline V gene lookup returns CDR1 MDHEN and CDR2 SYDVKM. This CDR3 contains 16 residues. V lost 4 bases, J lost 5 bases, and 10 bases stayed unmatched. The chain's CDR3 is CASSWGIWTGHQPQHF. The CDR3 DNA is TGTGCCAGCAGTTGGGGGATCTGGACAGGGCATCAGCCCCAGCATTTT.